A selection of T cell receptor beta chains follows, all from one sample in a study of brain T cells in children with intractable seizures. Using immunoSEQ multiplex PCR, the repertoire was profiled, and TCRdb retains in-frame clones only, with some absent. The sample includes 60,000 to 65,000 clones, roughly 95% seen only once; the top ten take 0.3% to 0.4%. The source was peripheral blood, collected at surgery. Source of these receptors: a boy in the first two years of life with focal cortical dysplasia and intractable seizures. Each CDR3 is given with its conserved first and last residue. Fields, in order: D gene, J gene, clone size, V gene, CDR3 protein. The D gene is left open where the match is weak. For some rows the clone size is stated as once, few or many, or as a class when expanded; others skip it.

>-|TRBJ1-1|few|TRBV5-4
CASSPRDRPLNTEAFF
>TRBD2|TRBJ2-1|-|TRBV4-3
CASSQDTSGNLNEQFF
>-|TRBJ1-5|-|TRBV7-2
CASRSDKNQPQHF
>-|TRBJ2-7|-|TRBV11-2
CASSSGGGIWEQYF
>-|TRBJ1-1|-|TRBV11-2
CASSSRTEVMNTEAFF
>TRBD2|TRBJ2-7|-|TRBV2
CASSDRTSGVGEQYF
>TRBD1|TRBJ1-5|-|TRBV29-1
CSVRGTGDQPQHF
>TRBD1|TRBJ1-6|-|TRBV27
CASCEDRGNSPLHF
>-|TRBJ1-1|-|TRBV10-3
CAISESGVNTEAFF
>-|TRBJ1-4|-|TRBV28
CASSFPGTSEKLFF
>-|TRBJ2-5|-|TRBV5-4
CASSPADLGTQYF
>-|TRBJ1-1|-|TRBV4-1
CASSQDQGLEAFF
>TRBD2|TRBJ2-5|-|TRBV3-1/TRBV3-2
CASSATSGHQETQYF
>-|TRBJ2-7|-|TRBV7-3
CASSLGAQYF
>-|TRBJ1-1|-|TRBV19
CASSKTEMNTEAFF
>-|TRBJ2-7|-|TRBV14
CASSRRLTYYEQYF
>-|TRBJ1-1|-|TRBV14
CASSLQGGNTEAFF
>TRBD2|TRBJ2-5|-|TRBV12-5
CASGLPGLGMGGETQYF
>TRBD2|TRBJ2-5|-|TRBV5-8
CASSLGLAGGRPQETQYF
>-|TRBJ2-2|-|TRBV2
CASRAPRGGDTGELFF
>-|TRBJ2-1|-|TRBV14
CASSPRPSLNEQFF
>-|TRBJ2-3|-|TRBV6-2/TRBV6-3
CASSYKADTQYF
>-|TRBJ2-4|-|TRBV3-1/TRBV3-2
CASSPGLNIQYF
>TRBD1|TRBJ2-6|-|TRBV19
CASSINRGGTGANVLTF
>-|TRBJ2-5|-|TRBV7-2
CASSLSRAQETQYF
>TRBD2|TRBJ2-3|-|TRBV10-1
CASSDSGTSVLDTQYF
>-|TRBJ1-4|-|TRBV3-1/TRBV3-2
CASSPTGATNEKLFF
>-|TRBJ2-1|-|TRBV27
CASSLSILGQWGNEQFF
>-|TRBJ2-2|-|TRBV5-4
CASSLGTLNTGELFF
>TRBD1|TRBJ2-7|-|TRBV10-3
CAISAEDPGQGSEQYF
>TRBD2|TRBJ2-5|-|TRBV28
CASSSGLAGSLQETQYF
>-|TRBJ2-1|-|TRBV7-2
CASSLVGRNNEQFF
>-|TRBJ1-2|-|TRBV7-2
CASSFGYGYTF
>-|TRBJ2-1|-|TRBV12-3/TRBV12-4
CASSLVGEQFF
>-|TRBJ2-3|-|TRBV27
CASSLGTPFSTDTQYF
>TRBD1|TRBJ1-4|-|TRBV19
CASRQGAEEKLFF
>-|TRBJ1-5|-|TRBV9
CASGLNQPQHF
>-|TRBJ1-1|once|TRBV10-3
CASMKGDRIGAFF
>-|TRBJ1-3|-|TRBV6-6
CASSDYMGNTIYF
>-|TRBJ1-2|-|TRBV6-2/TRBV6-3
CASSYSIGGGYTF
>-|TRBJ2-3|-|TRBV6-5
CASSYDVYFTDTQYF
>-|TRBJ2-7|-|TRBV7-2
CASRESGKSYEQYF
>-|TRBJ2-1|once|TRBV5-6
CASSWWRSQSYNEQFF
>-|TRBJ1-4|once|TRBV6-1
CASSEARGIRRKLFF
>TRBD2|TRBJ2-7|-|TRBV7-2
CASSSGPGGLTYEQYF
>TRBD2|TRBJ2-7|-|TRBV4-3
CASSQDLLAGEEEQYF
>-|TRBJ2-7|-|TRBV27
CASSLSKTLYEQYF
>TRBD2|TRBJ2-3|-|TRBV2
CASSLKGGGSTDTQYF
>TRBD2|TRBJ2-3|-|TRBV11-3
CASSLLAGGRDTQYF
>-|TRBJ1-3|-|TRBV16
CASSQSSLSGNTIYF
>-|TRBJ1-3|-|TRBV27
CASRGAGGNTIYF
>-|TRBJ1-5|-|TRBV7-2
CASSLTVYNQPQHF
>TRBD1|TRBJ2-1|-|TRBV27
CASSLTGGPYNEQFF
>-|TRBJ2-5|-|TRBV5-6
CASSRLGETQYF
>-|TRBJ1-1|-|TRBV6-5
CASTPGGNTEAFF
>TRBD1|TRBJ2-7|-|TRBV28
CASSSHLQGAFSEQYF
>-|TRBJ1-5|-|TRBV7-9
CASSPAGTFNQPQHF
>-|TRBJ2-7|-|TRBV6-5
CASGSYEQYF
>TRBD2|TRBJ2-7|-|TRBV4-3
CASSQGLAASYEQYF
>-|TRBJ1-4|-|TRBV19
CASSYGRTNEKLFF